The T cell receptor beta chain described here comes from a study of cytomegalovirus exposure and HLA in healthy donors. Study summary: According to later analysis, the same platform produced the 120 or so validation and several hundred first-cohort repertoires.

The CDR3 runs 14 residues. Germline values: CDR1 MNHEY, CDR2 SVGAGI. The ends lost 8 bases at V and 5 bases at J; junction bases unmatched: 10. Study results and caveats: Confirmation in vitro established that a few CMV-associated chains were specific for CMV antigens. Reportedly, diagnosis of cytomegalovirus status by the classifier showed high specificity and sensitivity. One later analysis, an examination of the 100 to 150 validation repertoires, found that first-cohort TCR clusters tended to co-occur in them.

Profiled with immunoSEQ multiplex PCR; TCRdb holds only in-frame clones, not every one. The sample holds roughly 70,000 clones, 96% seen once. On this clone itself: Its target is unknown.

The rearrangement links TRBV6-5 to TRBJ2-3; TRBD1 matches 7 bases. The TCR originated in a woman under 30 in good health and CMV-seropositive. What was sequenced was PBMCs. CDR3 nucleotide sequence: TGTGCCAGCCAGGCAGGGTCAGGGGGAGATACGCAGTATTTT. Translation: CASQAGSGGDTQYF.